This TCR beta chain was sequenced during a study of shared clonotypes between healthy human individuals. Looking at the study overall: Plates per donor: three CD4 naive, three CD4 memory, two CD8 naive, one CD8 memory.

The assay was run at deep level. Assay: immunoSEQ multiplex PCR; the TCRdb copy retains only in-frame clones and omits some. This sample has 2,100,000 or so clones, with approximately 96% found just once. The CDR3 totals 16 residues. CDR1 and CDR2 from the germline V gene are SGHNT and YYREEE (reference sequence). V was shortened by 6 bases and J by 2 bases, with 17 bases between the two germline ends. Sequences were obtained from naive CD4+ T cells sorted from blood. The subset denotes: CD45RA+ positively selected. This chain connects TRBV5-4 to TRBJ2-2; D may be TRBD1 (6 bases). The clonotype originates from a young man in good health. In nucleotides, the CDR3 is TGTGCCAGCATCCTACAGGGCCCTGGTAACACCGGGGAGCTGTTTTTT. It translates to CASILQGPGNTGELFF.